These 32 T cell receptor beta chains originate from one sample sequenced in a study of blood T cell repertoires in COVID-19. Here immunoSEQ multiplex PCR was the method, and the copy in TCRdb shows in-frame clones only, minus some. The sample has about 210,000 clones; roughly 84% are singletons. What was sequenced was PBMCs or T cells enriched from blood (not recorded which). Receptor source: a woman in her 30s who had been exposed to COVID-19.

This chain links TRBV9 with TRBJ2-6, with D possibly being TRBD2 (7 bases). The CDR3 loop spans 18 amino acids. In germline, CDR1 is SGDLS, CDR2 YYNGEE. V dropped 4 bases and J dropped 4 bases, with 21 bases sitting between them. The CDR3 DNA reads as TGTGCCAGCAGCCCGGGGGGACATAGAATACTGGGGGCCAACGTCCTGACTTTC. Residues: CASSPGGHRILGANVLTF. Filled out from reference TRBV9 and TRBJ2-6, the complete variable domain reads DSGVTQTPKHLITATGQRVTLRCSPRSGDLSVYWYQQSLDQGLQFLIQYYNGEERAKGNILERFSAQQFPDLHSELNLSSLELGDSALYFCASSPGGHRILGANVLTFGAGSRLTVL.

This CDR3 reads CASRPAGVNTEAFF. CDR3 sequence (DNA): TGTGCCAGCAGACCGGCAGGGGTGAACACTGAAGCTTTCTTT. The rearrangement uses TRBV6-5 and TRBJ1-1, with TRBD1 as a possible D gene (6 bases). The CDR3 is 14 residues long. The germline V and J ends were trimmed by 6 bases and 0 bases, with 11 bases remaining between them. The germline V gene encodes CDR1 MNHEY and CDR2 SVGAGI.

The chain links TRBV6-5 to TRBJ1-5; 8 nucleotides line up with TRBD1. Unmatched junction bases numbered 7, after V lost 10 bases and J lost 2 bases. The CDR3 length is 14 residues. Germline CDR1 and CDR2: MNHEY and SVGAGI. The CDR3 here is CATSGGLGNQPQHF. The CDR3 region has the DNA TGTGCCACTTCAGGGGGCCTGGGCAATCAGCCCCAGCATTTT.

The rearrangement uses TRBV10-1 and TRBJ2-7; D is possibly TRBD1 (6 bases). The CDR3 is 17 amino acids. Germline CDR1 reads WNHNN; CDR2 reads SYGVQD (reference sequence). V dropped 0 bases and J dropped 2 bases, with 17 bases sitting between them. In DNA form, the CDR3 reads TGCGCCAGCAGTGAGTCGGTCCCAGGGGCTGCCACCTACGAGCAGTACTTC. Translation gives CASSESVPGAATYEQYF.

The chain is built from TRBV6-1 and TRBJ2-3, with TRBD1 matching 7 bases. CDR3 length: 16 amino acids. Germline V gene lookup returns CDR1 MNHNS and CDR2 SASEGT. With V trimmed by 3 bases and J by 2 bases, 8 bases remained unmatched. The CDR3 sequence: CASSDARTGLTDTQYF. CDR3 nucleotides: TGTGCCAGCAGTGACGCCCGGACAGGCCTCACAGATACGCAGTATTTT.

The chain carries TRBV18 and TRBJ1-4; 8 bases match TRBD1. V gave up 6 bases and J gave up 7 bases; unmatched junction bases: 10. The CDR3 length is 15 residues. The V gene's germline CDR1 is KGHSH and CDR2 LQKENI. The CDR3 loop reads CASSEGQAFPEKLFF. The CDR3 DNA follows: TGTGCCAGCTCGGAGGGACAGGCCTTTCCTGAAAAACTGTTTTTT.

The chain is built from TRBV7-9 and TRBJ1-1, with TRBD1 matching 8 bases. The CDR3 has 14 amino acids. After removal of 0 bases from V and 4 bases from J, the junction contained 1 base not matched to a gene. The V gene's germline CDR1 is SEHNR and CDR2 FQNEAQ (reference sequence). CDR3 amino acids: CASSLADRATEAFF. CDR3 DNA: TGTGCCAGCAGCTTAGCGGACAGGGCCACTGAAGCTTTCTTT. Together with reference TRBV7-9 and TRBJ1-1, the CDR3 gives the full variable domain: DTGVSQNPRHKITKRGQNVTFRCDPISEHNRLYWYRQTLGQGPEFLTYFQNEAQLEKSRLLSDRFSAERPKGSFSTLEIQRTEQGDSAMYLCASSLADRATEAFFGQGTRLTVV.

This chain uses TRBV10-2 with TRBJ2-7; 11 bases align to TRBD1. The CDR3 length is 15 residues. Germline CDR1 and CDR2: WSHSY and SAAADI. J gave up 3 bases and V 3 bases, and 4 bases lay outside the gene matches. CDR3 region: CASSDGTGGIYEQYF. The CDR3 nucleotides are TGCGCCAGCAGTGATGGGACAGGGGGGATCTACGAGCAGTACTTC.

This rearrangement joins TRBV3-1 (or the pseudogene TRBV3-2) to TRBJ2-7; 8 bases align to TRBD1. CDR1 and CDR2 from the germline V gene are LGHDT and YNNKEL (reference sequence). The CDR3 contains 14 residues. V trimming: 3 bases; J trimming: 1 base; junction bases outside the gene matches: 2. CDR3 sequence reads: CASSHTGGSYEQYF. The CDR3, as DNA: TGTGCCAGCAGCCATACAGGGGGTTCCTACGAGCAGTACTTC.

J is TRBJ1-1 and V is TRBV6-2 or TRBV6-3, with a weak D call TRBD1 (6 bases). The CDR3 contains 15 residues. Germline V gives CDR1 MNHEY, CDR2 SVGEGT. Trimming took off 2 bases at V and 1 base at J, with 11 bases between the two ends. The CDR3, as DNA: TGTGCCAGCAGTTACGCCGACAGGTGGAACACTGAAGCTTTCTTT. Its protein product is CASSYADRWNTEAFF.

The V gene is TRBV29-1, the J gene TRBJ1-5, with TRBD1 matching over 10 bases. The J segment lost 1 base and the V segment lost 8 bases, leaving 8 bases of the junction unmatched. CDR1 SQVTM and CDR2 ANQGSEA come from the germline V gene. This CDR3 is built from 15 residues. CDR3 region: CSPGQGGLSNQPQHF. The CDR3, as DNA: TGCAGCCCCGGACAGGGGGGATTGAGCAATCAGCCCCAGCATTTT.

V and J are TRBV6-4 and TRBJ2-1; TRBD2 matches 7 bases. Germline V gives CDR1 MRHNA, CDR2 SNTAGT. The V and J ends lost 0 bases and 7 bases, in that order; junction bases with no gene match: 12. The CDR3 has 17 amino acids. The CDR3 DNA follows: TGTGCCAGCAGTGACTCCGAGCAGGGAGGGCCTGGAAATGAGCAGTTCTTC. It specifies CASSDSEQGGPGNEQFF.

The chain recombines TRBV29-1 with TRBJ1-5; the D gene is possibly TRBD1 (6 bases). CDR1 is SQVTM, CDR2 ANQGSEA, per germline. The ends were cut back, 0 bases at V and 7 bases at J, with 13 bases in the middle. The CDR3 length is 14 residues. CDR3 amino acids: CSVEDVGGGQPQHF. DNA of the CDR3: TGCAGCGTTGAAGATGTGGGCGGGGGCCAGCCCCAGCATTTT.

The chain is built from TRBV19 and TRBJ1-5, with 8 bases matching TRBD1. Germline CDR1 and CDR2: LNHDA and SQIVND (reference sequence). Losses at the gene ends were 0 bases for V and 6 bases for J; bases not matched to a gene: 10. CDR3 length: 17 amino acids. CDR3 loop: CASSIDLSDRARQPQHF. The CDR3 coding sequence is TGTGCCAGTAGTATAGATCTATCGGACAGGGCTCGTCAGCCCCAGCATTTT.

This chain uses TRBV6-1 with TRBJ2-1, with TRBD1 identical over 7 bases. CDR1 is MNHNS and CDR2 is SASEGT in the germline V gene. After removal of 6 bases from V and 3 bases from J, the junction contained 8 bases not matched to a gene. The CDR3 is 15 amino acids. In DNA form, the CDR3 reads TGTGCCAGCAGCCAAGATCCAGGGGGCTACAATGAGCAGTTCTTC. Residues: CASSQDPGGYNEQFF.

This rearrangement joins TRBV9 to TRBJ2-3; 13 bases align to TRBD2. Germline CDR1 reads SGDLS; CDR2 reads YYNGEE. The CDR3 sequence is 16 residues long. Trimming at V came to 4 bases and at J to 4 bases, leaving 6 bases not matched to a gene. This chain's CDR3 is CASSSGTSGVSDTQYF. Written as DNA, the CDR3 is TGTGCCAGCAGCTCCGGGACTAGCGGGGTCTCAGATACGCAGTATTTT. The full variable domain, its missing parts supplied by reference TRBV9 and TRBJ2-3, is DSGVTQTPKHLITATGQRVTLRCSPRSGDLSVYWYQQSLDQGLQFLIQYYNGEERAKGNILERFSAQQFPDLHSELNLSSLELGDSALYFCASSSGTSGVSDTQYFGPGTRLTVL.

The chain uses TRBV6-2 or TRBV6-3 and TRBJ1-1, with a possible D match to TRBD1 (6 bases). The length of the CDR3 is 16 residues. From germline, CDR1 is MNHEY and CDR2 SVGEGT. V was cut by 5 bases and J by 1 base, with 17 bases left in between. The CDR3 loop reads CASSPGVGVGNTEAFF. The CDR3 coding sequence is TGTGCCAGCAGTCCAGGGGTTGGAGTTGGGAACACTGAAGCTTTCTTT.

This clone has only one observation. V usage is TRBV3-1 (or the pseudogene TRBV3-2) and J usage is TRBJ1-2, with D unresolved. Germline V CDR1 and CDR2: LGHDT, YNNKEL (reference sequence). The CDR3 extends over 15 amino acids. Trimming took off 0 bases at V and 7 bases at J, with 15 bases between the two ends. CDR3 sequence: CASSQEKEFARGYTF. Here the CDR3 DNA reads TGTGCCAGCAGCCAAGAAAAGGAGTTTGCCCGTGGCTACACCTTC.

V and J are TRBV5-4 and TRBJ2-1; perhaps TRBD1 as D (6 bases). The CDR3 loop spans 16 amino acids. Trimming took off 4 bases at V and 0 bases at J, with 14 bases between the two ends. Germline loops: CDR1 SGHNT, CDR2 YYREEE (reference sequence). The CDR3 nucleotides read TGTGCCAGCAGCCCGCAGGGGAAGAGCTCCTACAATGAGCAGTTCTTC. It translates to CASSPQGKSSYNEQFF.

This chain links TRBV14 with TRBJ1-6; TRBD1 aligns across 9 bases. This CDR3 spans 16 amino acids. V gave up 2 bases and J gave up 5 bases; unmatched junction bases: 4. CDR1 is SGHDN and CDR2 is FVKESK in the germline V gene. The CDR3 spells CASSQRRDRDNSPLHF. As DNA, the CDR3 is TGTGCCAGCAGCCAACGCCGGGACAGGGATAATTCACCCCTCCACTTT.

V is TRBV5-1 and J is TRBJ2-5; D gene ambiguous. Per the germline V gene, CDR1 is SGHRS and CDR2 is YFSETQ. The CDR3 runs to 17 residues. The germline V and J ends were trimmed by 3 bases and 0 bases, with 18 bases remaining between them. The CDR3 loop reads CASSSRSVDLYQETQYF. The CDR3 DNA sequence: TGCGCCAGCAGCTCCCGATCGGTAGACTTGTACCAAGAGACCCAGTACTTC.

The rearrangement uses TRBV4-1 and TRBJ2-5; tentatively, D is TRBD2 (5 bases). The CDR3 sequence is 16 residues long. Germline assignment: CDR1 MGHRA and CDR2 YSYEKL. Trimming took 0 bases from V and 0 from J, leaving 11 bases between them. The CDR3 sequence is CASSQDEGRDQETQYF. The CDR3, as DNA: TGCGCCAGCAGCCAAGACGAAGGGCGGGACCAAGAGACCCAGTACTTC.

V gene TRBV10-1 combines with J gene TRBJ1-1; D is possibly TRBD1 (6 bases). Trimming removed 2 bases at V and 1 base at J, with 14 bases between. The CDR3 totals 16 residues. Germline values: CDR1 WNHNN, CDR2 SYGVQD (reference sequence). Here the CDR3 DNA reads TGCGCCAGCAGTGAGATACCAGGGGCTTCGAACACTGAAGCTTTCTTT. It codes for CASSEIPGASNTEAFF.

This rearrangement joins TRBV11-2 to TRBJ1-5; D possibly corresponds to TRBD1 (5 bases). This CDR3 region has 15 residues. Germline CDR1 reads SGHAT; CDR2 reads FQNNGV. V dropped 1 base and J dropped 7 bases, with 14 bases sitting between them. This CDR3 reads CASSLVGGGNQPQHF. In DNA form, the CDR3 reads TGTGCCAGCAGCTTAGTGGGTGGGGGGAACCAGCCCCAGCATTTT. Using reference TRBV11-2 and TRBJ1-5 for the parts outside the CDR3, the full variable domain is EAGVAQSPRYKIIEKRQSVAFWCNPISGHATLYWYQQILGQGPKLLIQFQNNGVVDDSQLPKDRFSAERLKGVDSTLKIQPAKLEDSAVYLCASSLVGGGNQPQHFGDGTRLSIL.

This chain connects TRBV27 to TRBJ1-4, with D possibly being TRBD1 (6 bases). This CDR3 is 15 amino acids long. CDR1 is MNHEY, CDR2 SMNVEV, per germline (reference sequence). The V end lost 4 bases, the J end lost 2 bases, and 11 bases lay between the germline ends. CDR3 protein: CASSSRGGTNEKLFF. The CDR3 DNA sequence: TGTGCCAGCAGTTCAAGGGGGGGCACTAATGAAAAACTGTTTTTT.

The V gene is TRBV9, the J gene TRBJ2-1, with a possible D match to TRBD1 (5 bases). V lost 2 bases, J lost 7 bases, and 13 bases lay in between. Germline lookup yields CDR1 SGDLS and CDR2 YYNGEE. The CDR3 extends over 14 amino acids. DNA for the CDR3: TGTGCCAGCAGCGTTCAAGGGGTTAGGAATGAGCAGTTCTTC. Its translation is CASSVQGVRNEQFF.

This chain connects TRBV7-6 to TRBJ2-1, with D possibly matching TRBD2 (5 bases). The V and J ends lost 5 bases and 3 bases respectively, with 11 bases between them. CDR3 length equals 14 residues. CDR1 and CDR2 from the germline V gene are SGHVS and FNYEAQ. DNA for the CDR3: TGTGCCAGCAGCCTTACTAGGAGCTACAATGAGCAGTTCTTC. It yields the protein CASSLTRSYNEQFF.

This sequence joins TRBV3-1 (or the pseudogene TRBV3-2) and TRBJ2-5; 16 nucleotides agree with TRBD2. This CDR3 has 18 residues. Germline trimming cut 0 bases from V and 3 bases from J; bases unmatched to any gene: 4. Germline assignment: CDR1 LGHDT and CDR2 YNNKEL (reference sequence). CDR3 sequence: CASSQDVGLAGGKETQYF. The CDR3 nucleotides read TGTGCCAGCAGCCAAGATGTGGGACTAGCGGGGGGGAAAGAGACCCAGTACTTC.

The CDR3 is CASSVVDLAGADTQYF. The CDR3, as DNA: TGTGCCAGCAGCGTAGTCGATCTAGCAGGCGCAGATACGCAGTATTTT. The chain couples TRBV9 to TRBJ2-3, with D possibly TRBD2 on 5 matching bases. Germline CDR1 and CDR2: SGDLS and YYNGEE. Trimming removed 0 bases from V and 4 bases from J, with 15 bases in between. This CDR3 is 16 amino acids long.

The genes are TRBV2 and TRBJ2-2, with 7 bases aligning to TRBD1. Germline V gene data show CDR1 as SNHLY and CDR2 as FYNNEI. J gave up 3 bases and V 6 bases, and 10 bases lay outside the gene matches. CDR3 length equals 16 residues. The CDR3 reads CASSPGAGGDTGELFF. The CDR3 DNA follows: TGTGCCAGCAGCCCTGGGGCAGGGGGAGACACCGGGGAGCTGTTTTTT.

The count of this clone is one. This chain connects TRBV6-5 to TRBJ2-7, with D possibly being TRBD1 (6 bases). There are 15 residues in the CDR3. Germline loops: CDR1 MNHEY, CDR2 SVGAGI. V dropped 4 bases and J dropped 3 bases, with 16 bases sitting between them. CDR3 amino acids: CASSFTQGTFYEQYF. As DNA, the CDR3 is TGTGCCAGCAGTTTTACACAGGGCACCTTCTACGAGCAGTACTTC.

The chain is built from TRBV5-1 and TRBJ1-6; 9 positions agree with TRBD1. Losses at the gene ends were 0 bases for V and 8 bases for J; bases not matched to a gene: 12. Germline V gives CDR1 SGHRS, CDR2 YFSETQ. The CDR3 extends over 18 amino acids. CDR3 loop: CASSLEGGQGIGDSPLHF. The CDR3 nucleotides are TGCGCCAGCAGCTTGGAGGGGGGACAGGGAATAGGAGATTCACCCCTCCACTTT.